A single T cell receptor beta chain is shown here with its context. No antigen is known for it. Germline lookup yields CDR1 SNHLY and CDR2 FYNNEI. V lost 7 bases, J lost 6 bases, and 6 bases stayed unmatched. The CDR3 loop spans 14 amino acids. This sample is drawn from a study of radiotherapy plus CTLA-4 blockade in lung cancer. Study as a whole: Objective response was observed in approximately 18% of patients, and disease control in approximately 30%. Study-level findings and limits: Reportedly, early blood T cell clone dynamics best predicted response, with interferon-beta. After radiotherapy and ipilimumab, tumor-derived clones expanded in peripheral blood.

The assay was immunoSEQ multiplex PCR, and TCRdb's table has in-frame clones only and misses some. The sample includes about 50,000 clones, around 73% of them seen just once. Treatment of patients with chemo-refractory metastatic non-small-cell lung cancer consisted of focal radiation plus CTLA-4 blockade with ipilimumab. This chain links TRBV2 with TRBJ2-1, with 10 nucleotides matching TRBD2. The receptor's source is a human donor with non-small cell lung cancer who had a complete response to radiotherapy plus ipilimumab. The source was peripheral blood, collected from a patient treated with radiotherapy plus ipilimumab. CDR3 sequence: CASKSGGAPNEQFF. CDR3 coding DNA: TGTGCCAGCAAAAGCGGGGGGGCCCCCAATGAGCAGTTCTTC.